Given below is one TCR beta chain in context. It was with a sample-barcoded 5' primer and a J-beta primer mix that a second PCR of about 6 to 11 cycles was run. TCRdb ran MiXCR on the 5' RACE reads and lists one entry per CDR3 protein. The sample has 580,000 or so distinct CDR3 sequences; about 45% are singletons. The entry originates in a study of blood T cells in healthy people across ages. Germline CDR1 and CDR2: SQVTM and ANQGSEA. This CDR3 is 16 amino acids long. V lost 8 bases and J lost 4, with 26 bases in between. This TCR was recovered from an elderly man in good health. The sample comprised blood. V is TRBV29-1 and J is TRBJ1-2; D perhaps matches TRBD1 (6 bases). The CDR3 loop reads CSTLAYTQGGSYGYTF. The CDR3 DNA reads as TGCAGCACGTTGGCCTATACACAGGGAGGAAGCTATGGCTACACCTTC. The full variable domain, rest sourced from reference TRBV29-1 and TRBJ1-2, is SAVISQKPSRDICQRGTSLTIQCQVDSQVTMMFWYRQQPGQSLTLIATANQGSEATYESGFVIDKFPISRPNLTFSTLTVSNMSPEDSSIYLCSTLAYTQGGSYGYTFGSGTRLTVV.